The 13 T cell receptor beta chains below were found in one sample sequenced in a study of T cells expressing NK-cell markers (TCRdb year 2020). Libraries came from 5' RACE. Sequencing was carried out with an Illumina HiSeq 2000. Based on TCRdb reprocessing of the reads, there is one entry per CDR3 protein sequence, and DNA is missing. The sample's own table lists more than 400,000 distinct CDR3 sequences. The ten largest clones capture about 7.1% of the sample. Sequenced: blood T cells: a sorted CD56 or NKG2C T cell subset, CD4+ or CD8+ T cells, or bulk PBMC T cells (not recorded which). The receptors were sampled from a woman aged 18-70 years in good health.

The chain combines TRBV6-5 with TRBJ1-1; TCRdb indicates TRBD1, and absent DNA this call remains unverified. The CDR3 loop spans 14 amino acids. From germline, CDR1 is MNHEY and CDR2 SVGAGI. The CDR3 spells CASSSQGAYTEAFF.

The V gene is TRBV5-1, the J gene TRBJ2-3; no DNA is available, so the TRBD2 call from TCRdb remains unchecked. Germline CDR1 and CDR2: SGHRS and YFSETQ. This CDR3 has 17 amino acids. CDR3 sequence: CASSLELAGTSTDTQYF.

This sequence joins TRBV19 and TRBJ1-1. This CDR3 has 15 amino acids. CDR1 is LNHDA and CDR2 is SQIVND in the germline V gene (reference sequence). CDR3 loop: CASSIEDLSDTEAFF.

The chain couples TRBV5-1 to TRBJ2-1; the D call of TRBD2 rests on TCRdb alone, since no DNA is present to check it. From germline, CDR1 is SGHRS and CDR2 YFSETQ. CDR3 length: 14 amino acids. The CDR3 spells CASSLTSGRGEQFF.

The chain links TRBV20-1 to TRBJ2-3; TCRdb's D call of TRBD1 is untestable without DNA. Per the germline V gene, CDR1 is DFQATT and CDR2 is SNEGSKA (reference sequence). The CDR3 runs 17 residues. The CDR3 loop is CSARDPRTANLGDTQYF.

The rearrangement uses TRBV4-3 and TRBJ2-1; the TCRdb D gene call, TRBD2, has no DNA to confirm it. This CDR3 region has 15 residues. Germline V CDR1 and CDR2: LGHNA, YSLEER. This CDR3 is CASSQGSGRGNEQFF.

The rearrangement uses TRBV12-3 or TRBV12-4 and TRBJ2-2; TCRdb's D gene call, TRBD2, goes unchecked for lack of DNA. The CDR3 covers 15 residues. CDR3 amino acids: CASRVLAGAPGELFF.

V gene TRBV4-3 combines with J gene TRBJ2-1; there is no DNA to check the TCRdb D call of TRBD1. The germline CDR1 and CDR2 sequences are LGHNA and YSLEER. This CDR3 spans 13 amino acids. The CDR3 loop is CASSRQGGNEQFF.

The chain employs TRBV19 and TRBJ2-3; TCRdb lists TRBD1, though no DNA is available to test this call. The CDR3 has 14 amino acids. The germline V gene encodes CDR1 LNHDA and CDR2 SQIVND (reference sequence). The CDR3 sequence is CASTWTGGTDTQYF.

CDR3 sequence: CSVEEVAGNYEQYF. The rearrangement joins TRBV29-1 to TRBJ2-7; absent DNA, TCRdb's TRBD2 call cannot be checked. The CDR3 has 14 amino acids. Germline V CDR1 and CDR2: SQVTM, ANQGSEA.

This chain joins TRBV6-1 and TRBJ2-1; TCRdb designates TRBD2, a call that cannot be tested without DNA. The CDR3 is made up of 14 amino acids. Germline lookup yields CDR1 MNHNS and CDR2 SASEGT. The CDR3 here is CASSLRYGLNEQFF.

CDR3 sequence reads: CASSHNPTGGSYNEQFF. V gene TRBV4-2 combines with J gene TRBJ2-1; the D call from TCRdb, TRBD1, cannot be confirmed without DNA. This CDR3 is built from 17 residues. Germline V CDR1 and CDR2: LGHNA, YNFKEQ.

The chain links TRBV20-1 to TRBJ2-7; the TCRdb D gene call, TRBD2, has no DNA to confirm it. The CDR3 has 17 residues. The germline V gene encodes CDR1 DFQATT and CDR2 SNEGSKA (reference sequence). The CDR3 loop reads CSARDPRALAGAYEQYF.